These 12 T cell receptor beta chains originate from one sample sequenced in a study of cytomegalovirus exposure and HLA in healthy donors. With 60 Vbeta and 13 Jbeta primers, the PCR was carried out. Generated by immunoSEQ multiplex PCR, the TCRdb table keeps only in-frame clones and is missing some. The data contain around 210,000 clones, around 77% of them singletons. The sequenced sample was PBMCs. The source is a woman aged 30 to 39 in good health and CMV-seronegative.

The V and J genes are TRBV30 and TRBJ1-1; D may be TRBD1 (5 bases). Germline values: CDR1 GTSNPN, CDR2 SVGIG (reference sequence). The CDR3 is 14 amino acids. Trimming took off 4 bases at V and 0 bases at J, with 12 bases between the two ends. DNA for the CDR3: TGTGCCTGGACGCTTGGGGCCATGAACACTGAAGCTTTCTTT. The encoded protein is CAWTLGAMNTEAFF.

This clone was recorded a few times. The V and J genes are TRBV5-1 and TRBJ1-2; D is uncertain. Germline V gene data show CDR1 as SGHRS and CDR2 as YFSETQ. V was trimmed by 1 base and J by 6 bases, leaving 10 bases between them. The CDR3 is made up of 13 amino acids. The CDR3 DNA follows: TGCGCCAGCAGCTTGCCCGGGTACGATGGCTACACCTTC. This sequence encodes CASSLPGYDGYTF.

The chain links TRBV7-9 to TRBJ1-2, with D hard to call. The CDR3 totals 13 residues. V lost 3 bases to trimming and J lost 3 bases, with 8 bases between them. In germline, CDR1 is SEHNR, CDR2 FQNEAQ (reference sequence). In DNA, the CDR3 is TGTGCCAGCAGCTTTGAGCTACACTATGGCTACACCTTC. This translates into CASSFELHYGYTF.

This clone was counted once. V is TRBV2 and J is TRBJ2-1; D is unresolved. The CDR3 sequence is 11 residues long. Trimming shortened V by 5 bases and J by 7 bases, and 6 bases separated the two germline ends. Germline assignment: CDR1 SNHLY and CDR2 FYNNEI. CDR3 sequence: CASSLSNEQFF. DNA for the CDR3: TGTGCCAGCAGTTTGTCTAATGAGCAGTTCTTC.

This chain uses TRBV4-1 with TRBJ1-3; D gene ambiguous. There are 17 residues in the CDR3. V lost 1 base to trimming and J lost 0 bases, with 13 bases between them. The germline V gene encodes CDR1 MGHRA and CDR2 YSYEKL. CDR3 bases: TGCGCCAGCAGCCAAGCGTCGGCGGGAACCTCTGGAAACACCATATATTTT. As protein: CASSQASAGTSGNTIYF.

In its sample, this clone was seen a few times. The chain carries TRBV19 and TRBJ2-5; 9 bases are a match to TRBD1. The CDR3 extends over 13 amino acids. The V gene end was trimmed by 10 bases and the J gene end by 13 bases; junction bases not matched to a gene: 16. Per germline, CDR1 LNHDA and CDR2 SQIVND (reference sequence). The CDR3: CATRGTGTPTTYF. The CDR3 DNA reads TGTGCCACTAGGGGGACAGGGACTCCTACGACGTACTTC.

Comments on this clone: A read error may produce the germline difference seen at one junction end. The CDR3 coding sequence is TGCAGCGCTGAAGGGACTAGCGGGACGTACGAGCAGTACTTC. This translates into CSAEGTSGTYEQYF. This chain links TRBV29-1 with TRBJ2-7, with 13 bases identical to TRBD2. The CDR3 totals 14 residues. CDR1 and CDR2 (germline): SQVTM, ANQGSEA.

The J gene is TRBJ2-1, the V gene TRBV9; D not certain. The V end was cut by 4 bases, the J end by 0 bases, with 11 bases between. Looked up from germline, CDR1 is SGDLS and CDR2 is YYNGEE. The CDR3 spans 15 residues. The CDR3 sequence: CASSTGASSYNEQFF. As DNA, the CDR3 is TGTGCCAGCAGCACCGGAGCCAGCTCCTACAATGAGCAGTTCTTC.

The chain employs TRBV14 and TRBJ2-7; 11 bases are a match to TRBD2. Germline trimming cut 4 bases from V and 1 base from J; bases unmatched to any gene: 3. Germline V gene data show CDR1 as SGHDN and CDR2 as FVKESK. CDR3 length: 15 residues. Written as DNA, the CDR3 is TGTGCCAGCAGCCGTAGCGGGAGGGTATCCTACGAGCAGTACTTC. Translation gives CASSRSGRVSYEQYF.

The chain is built from TRBV30 and TRBJ2-3, with a possible D match to TRBD2 (5 bases). Trimming shortened V by 5 bases and J by 3 bases, and 15 bases separated the two germline ends. The CDR3 sequence is 14 residues long. The germline gives CDR1 GTSNPN, CDR2 SVGIG (reference sequence). DNA for the CDR3: TGTGCCTGGGCCGGGCTAGCCATGACAGATACGCAGTATTTT. Its protein is CAWAGLAMTDTQYF.

The V and J genes are TRBV7-8 and TRBJ1-3; 12 bases match TRBD1. Per the germline V gene, CDR1 is SGHVS and CDR2 is FQNEAQ. This CDR3 contains 15 residues. The J segment lost 2 bases and the V segment lost 5 bases, leaving 1 base of the junction unmatched. The DNA for the CDR3 is TGTGCCAGCAGCCGGGACAGGGGGCCTGGAAACACCATATATTTT. Its translation is CASSRDRGPGNTIYF.

Concerning this clone: One end of the junction does not line up with germline, which may come from a read error. The J gene is TRBJ2-7, the V gene TRBV7-2; D is perhaps TRBD1 (6 bases). CDR3 length: 13 residues. Germline CDR1 SGHTA, CDR2 FQGNSA. The CDR3 here is CASSLTGQYPSNF. CDR3 bases: TGTGCCAGCAGCTTAACAGGACAGTATCCCTCCAACTTC.